What follows are 9 T cell receptor beta chains derived from one specimen sequenced in a study of cytomegalovirus exposure and HLA in healthy donors. PCR used 60 Vbeta primers and 13 Jbeta primers. The table came from immunoSEQ multiplex PCR; TCRdb's copy has only in-frame clones and leaves some out. This table holds around 250,000 clones, around 81% found once. The sample was PBMCs. The receptors stem from a woman in her fifties or sixties in good health and CMV-seropositive.

This chain connects TRBV5-5 to TRBJ1-5, with a possible D match to TRBD1 (6 bases). Trimming cost V 2 bases and J 6 bases, with 15 bases left between them. The CDR3 extends over 15 amino acids. Germline values: CDR1 SGHKS, CDR2 YYEKEE (reference sequence). Written as DNA, the CDR3 is TGTGCCAGCAGCTTATGGGGGGAGGGGGTTCAGCCCCAGCATTTT. Its translation is CASSLWGEGVQPQHF. Variable domain in full (rest from reference TRBV5-5 and TRBJ1-5): DAGVTQSPTHLIKTRGQQVTLRCSPISGHKSVSWYQQVLGQGPQFIFQYYEKEERGRGNFPDRFSARQFPNYSSELNVNALLLGDSALYLCASSLWGEGVQPQHFGDGTRLSIL.

This clone has a handful of counts. The chain joins TRBV28 to TRBJ2-7, with TRBD2 matching over 8 bases. V gave up 3 bases and J gave up 4 bases; unmatched junction bases: 11. The CDR3 spans 16 residues. Germline CDR1 reads MDHEN; CDR2 reads SYDVKM. CDR3 loop: CASSLPPREGRYEQYF. As DNA, the CDR3 is TGTGCCAGCAGTTTGCCCCCCCGGGAGGGCCGGTACGAGCAGTACTTC.

The chain combines TRBV28 with TRBJ1-5; possibly TRBD1 for D (6 bases). Germline CDR1 reads MDHEN; CDR2 reads SYDVKM. The CDR3 contains 15 residues. V was trimmed by 2 bases and J by 2 bases, leaving 10 bases between them. The CDR3 loop reads CASSLRPGGNQPQHF. DNA of the CDR3: TGTGCCAGCAGTTTACGGCCAGGGGGCAATCAGCCCCAGCATTTT.

This clone was picked up a small number of times. V gene TRBV5-6 combines with J gene TRBJ1-5, with a tentative D call TRBD1 (5 bases). The CDR3 is made up of 16 amino acids. With 0 bases removed from V and 3 bases from J, the gap between germline ends came to 13 bases. Germline values: CDR1 SGHDT, CDR2 YYEEEE. CDR3 sequence: CASSLDPGHFNQPQHF. The CDR3 region has the DNA TGTGCCAGCAGCTTGGATCCAGGACACTTCAATCAGCCCCAGCATTTT.

This rearrangement joins TRBV27 to TRBJ2-5; a weak D match, TRBD1 (6 bases). Between the trimmed V and J ends, which lost 5 bases and 4 bases, there was a span of 17 bases. Germline V gene sequence: CDR1 MNHEY, CDR2 SMNVEV (reference sequence). The CDR3 is 15 residues long. CDR3 bases: TGTGCCAGCAGTCACTCACAGGGTGGGGGAGAGACCCAGTACTTC. This codes for CASSHSQGGGETQYF.

There are a few counts of this clone. The chain has TRBV7-3 and TRBJ2-2, with TRBD2 matching over 9 bases. The germline V gene encodes CDR1 SGHTA and CDR2 FQGTGA. The V segment lost 3 bases and the J segment 4 bases; nucleotides outside the gene matches: 3. The CDR3 is 15 amino acids. The CDR3 sequence is CASSFAGGFTGELFF. The CDR3 DNA sequence: TGTGCCAGCAGCTTTGCGGGAGGGTTCACCGGGGAGCTGTTTTTT.

The chain joins TRBV2 to TRBJ1-1; D gene ambiguous. Trimming removed 4 bases from V and 1 base from J, with 4 bases in between. This CDR3 region has 12 residues. The germline V gene encodes CDR1 SNHLY and CDR2 FYNNEI. CDR3 sequence: CASSVQNTEAFF. The CDR3 DNA reads TGTGCCAGCAGTGTTCAGAACACTGAAGCTTTCTTT.

The CDR3 DNA sequence: TGCGCCAGCAGCCAAGAAGACAGGGATGAAAAACTGTTTTTT. It specifies CASSQEDRDEKLFF. The chain is built from TRBV4-1 and TRBJ1-4; TRBD1 matches at 7 bases. Germline V CDR1 and CDR2: MGHRA, YSYEKL. V was pared by 0 bases and J by 6 bases, with 1 base of the junction left unmatched. The CDR3 runs 14 residues.

This clone was picked up one time. The chain uses TRBV2 and TRBJ1-1, with TRBD1 matching over 9 bases. Unmatched junction bases numbered 9, after V lost 6 bases and J lost 4 bases. The germline V gene encodes CDR1 SNHLY and CDR2 FYNNEI. The CDR3 is made up of 15 amino acids. CDR3 region: CASRLSADRGTEAFF. The CDR3 DNA sequence: TGTGCCAGCAGGCTTTCGGCGGACAGGGGCACTGAAGCTTTCTTT.